The 11 T cell receptor beta chains listed next were all sequenced from one sample in a study of Graves' ophthalmopathy and Graves' hyperthyroidism. The TCR beta CDR3 regions underwent amplification from RNA transcripts. In the first round, RT-PCR was carried out with HTBI primers, and a multiplex PCR formed the second round. TCRdb recomputed calls from the multiplex PCR reads with MiXCR, one row per CDR3 protein. Of about 620,000 distinct CDR3 sequences listed, 20% to 25% are singletons. The sample was peripheral blood. Receptors were obtained from a woman between 18 and 30 years old with stable Graves' hyperthyroidism. Some clones in this sample may be carry-over from other donors' samples.

The rearrangement joins TRBV7-8 to TRBJ1-6; no clear D. The V end lost 4 bases, the J end lost 6 bases, and 13 bases lay between the germline ends. CDR3 length equals 15 residues. Germline CDR1 reads SGHVS; CDR2 reads FQNEAQ. CDR3 loop: CASSSGRVFNSPLHF. The CDR3 DNA sequence: TGTGCCAGCAGCTCGGGGAGGGTTTTTAATTCACCCCTCCACTTT.

This clonotype was counted at least ten times. The genes are TRBV7-6 and TRBJ1-5; D not certain. This CDR3 region has 17 residues. With 1 base removed from V and 9 bases from J, the gap between germline ends came to 22 bases. Germline loops: CDR1 SGHVS, CDR2 FNYEAQ. As DNA, the CDR3 is TGTGCCAGCAGCTTAGGCCCGGGCAGCCGCCCCGAAGGGCCCCAGCATTTT. Protein sequence: CASSLGPGSRPEGPQHF.

This clonotype was seen more than once but under ten times. A much larger clone sits a single nucleotide away, making a read error possible. The genes are TRBV6-1 and TRBJ1-2; D is possibly TRBD1 (6 bases). The ends were cut back, 6 bases at V and 8 bases at J, with 19 bases in the middle. This CDR3 is built from 14 residues. CDR1 is MNHNS and CDR2 is SASEGT in the germline V gene. CDR3 coding DNA: TGTGCCAGCAGGGGACGGGGGGCGGTGGGCGGCTACACCTTC. It translates to CASRGRGAVGGYTF.

There are many counts of this clonotype. The rearrangement uses TRBV19 and TRBJ1-5, with D maybe TRBD1 (6 bases). Germline assignment: CDR1 LNHDA and CDR2 SQIVND (reference sequence). The length of the CDR3 is 15 residues. The V gene lost 5 bases and the J gene lost 1 base, with 12 bases spanning the gap. The DNA for the CDR3 is TGTGCCAGTAGTGGGGGCGGTGGGAGCAATCAGCCCCAGCATTTT. Protein product: CASSGGGGSNQPQHF.

This clonotype has a count of ten or more. The V call is TRBV29-1, the J call TRBJ1-2, with TRBD1 as a possible D gene (6 bases). This CDR3 is 13 amino acids long. The V gene lost 4 bases and the J gene lost 6 bases, with 15 bases spanning the gap. Looked up from germline, CDR1 is SQVTM and CDR2 is ANQGSEA. CDR3 amino acids: CSVARTAWDGYTF. CDR3 nucleotides: TGCAGCGTTGCTCGGACAGCGTGGGATGGCTACACCTTC.

This rearrangement joins TRBV7-6 to TRBJ1-2; D gene uncertain. Germline V gene sequence: CDR1 SGHVS, CDR2 FNYEAQ. CDR3 size: 14 residues. V lost 5 bases, J lost 5 bases, and 15 bases lay in between. This chain's CDR3 is CASSPGPQHYGYTF. For the CDR3, the DNA is TGTGCCAGCAGCCCAGGACCGCAGCATTATGGCTACACCTTC.

The J gene is TRBJ2-5, the V gene TRBV18; D is undetermined. V shed 3 bases and J shed 5 bases, with 13 bases lying between them. The CDR3 extends over 14 amino acids. Germline CDR1 KGHSH, CDR2 LQKENI. DNA for the CDR3: TGTGCCAGCTCACCCCGACACCCCAGGGAGACCCAGTACTTC. Protein product: CASSPRHPRETQYF.

This clonotype has a handful of counts. The J gene is TRBJ2-5, the V gene TRBV11-2; D gene unclear. The CDR3 has 15 residues. CDR1 SGHAT and CDR2 FQNNGV come from the germline V gene. V gave up 5 bases and J gave up 4 bases, with 17 bases separating them. The CDR3 region is CASSPLGLQVETQYF. In DNA form, the CDR3 reads TGTGCCAGCAGCCCGTTAGGTCTTCAAGTAGAGACCCAGTACTTC. The complete variable domain, with remaining parts taken from reference TRBV11-2 and TRBJ2-5, reads EAGVAQSPRYKIIEKRQSVAFWCNPISGHATLYWYQQILGQGPKLLIQFQNNGVVDDSQLPKDRFSAERLKGVDSTLKIQPAKLEDSAVYLCASSPLGLQVETQYFGPGTRLLVL.

The rearrangement joins TRBV5-1 to TRBJ2-5, with D tentatively TRBD2 (7 bases). The V and J ends lost 3 bases and 1 base respectively, with 19 bases between them. This CDR3 spans 17 amino acids. Germline CDR1 SGHRS, CDR2 YFSETQ. The CDR3 DNA sequence: TGCGCCAGCAGCTGGGGGGGGCCTGCGCCGACCCAAGAGACCCAGTACTTC. As protein: CASSWGGPAPTQETQYF.

This chain uses TRBV11-1 with TRBJ1-5; 8 bases agree with TRBD1. From germline, CDR1 is SGHAT and CDR2 FQDESV (reference sequence). The CDR3 consists of 16 residues. V shed 3 bases, J shed 6 bases, and the junction held 10 bases outside the gene matches. The DNA of the CDR3 is TGTGCCAGCAGCTTCCTACCAGGGGGCGCGCTTCAGCCCCAGCATTTT. Its protein is CASSFLPGGALQPQHF.

V is TRBV20-1 and J is TRBJ2-7; D possibly matches TRBD1 or TRBD2 (6 bases each). CDR1 is DFQATT and CDR2 is SNEGSKA in the germline V gene (reference sequence). The CDR3 extends over 13 amino acids. V was cut by 5 bases and J by 5 bases, with 16 bases left in between. The CDR3 bases are TGCAGTGCTTCTCAACAGGGAGGTCACGAGCAGTACTTC. Amino acid sequence: CSASQQGGHEQYF.